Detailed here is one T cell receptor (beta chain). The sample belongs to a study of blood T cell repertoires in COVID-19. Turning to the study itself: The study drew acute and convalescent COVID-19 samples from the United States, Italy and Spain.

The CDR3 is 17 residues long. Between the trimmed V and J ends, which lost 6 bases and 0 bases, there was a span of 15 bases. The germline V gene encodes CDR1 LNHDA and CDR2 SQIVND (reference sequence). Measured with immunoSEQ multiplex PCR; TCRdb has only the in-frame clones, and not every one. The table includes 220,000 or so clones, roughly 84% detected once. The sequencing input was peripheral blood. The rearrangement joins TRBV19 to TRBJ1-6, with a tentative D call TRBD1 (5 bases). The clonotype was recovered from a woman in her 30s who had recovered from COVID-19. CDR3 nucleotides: TGTGCCAGTAGCGTCGGGGGACCTTTCTCCTATAATTCACCCCTCCACTTT. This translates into CASSVGGPFSYNSPLHF.